These T cell receptor beta chains were read from a single sample in a study of blood T cell repertoires in COVID-19. The assay was immunoSEQ multiplex PCR, and TCRdb's table has in-frame clones only and misses some. The sample lists tens of thousands of clones; 88% were seen once. The sequenced sample consisted of peripheral blood. The origin of the receptors is a woman in her forties or fifties with active or convalescent COVID-19. The CDR3 runs from the conserved cysteine through the conserved F or W.

CDR3: CASSITSGTPSYEQYF; V: TRBV5-1; J: TRBJ2-7
CDR3: CASRSPGNEQFF; V: TRBV19; J: TRBJ2-1
CDR3: CASSPGQSSSYEQYF; V: TRBV5-1; J: TRBJ2-7
CDR3: CASSHTGGTIAKNIQYF; V: TRBV23-1; J: TRBJ2-4
CDR3: CASSPLGLAASDTQYF; V: TRBV18; J: TRBJ2-3
CDR3: CAWSVSGYEQYF; V: TRBV30; J: TRBJ2-7
CDR3: CASSLYGGVGTDTQYF; V: TRBV5-1; J: TRBJ2-3
CDR3: CASSQEAPDRAQETQYF; V: TRBV3-1/TRBV3-2; J: TRBJ2-5
CDR3: CASSLGGGLAGVEQYF; V: TRBV7-2; J: TRBJ2-7
CDR3: CATSDLRDTEAFF; V: TRBV24-1; J: TRBJ1-1
CDR3: CASSELTGWVRQPQHF; V: TRBV6-1; J: TRBJ1-5
CDR3: CASRTGEGGYTF; V: TRBV6-4; J: TRBJ1-2
CDR3: CASTWGGTAGELFF; V: TRBV5-1; J: TRBJ2-2
CDR3: CASSFSGRNEQFF; V: TRBV12-3/TRBV12-4; J: TRBJ2-1
CDR3: CASSFGLRGEQYF; V: TRBV19; J: TRBJ2-7
CDR3: CASSIRATSGRADTQYF; V: TRBV19; J: TRBJ2-3
CDR3: CATSDGHRTDTQYF; V: TRBV24-1; J: TRBJ2-3
CDR3: CAWNRLAGSDTQYF; V: TRBV30; J: TRBJ2-3
CDR3: CSVRQGGESTEAFF; V: TRBV29-1; J: TRBJ1-1
CDR3: CASNRGDSEKLFF; V: TRBV2; J: TRBJ1-4
CDR3: CASSLAAGLAYEQYF; V: TRBV5-1; J: TRBJ2-7
CDR3: CASQRGWAGSSYEQYF; V: TRBV5-6; J: TRBJ2-7
CDR3: CASRGQGDYEQYF; V: TRBV5-6; J: TRBJ2-7
CDR3: CASSIDFRVAEQYF; V: TRBV19; J: TRBJ2-7
CDR3: CASSLRGGDTQYF; V: TRBV7-9; J: TRBJ2-3
CDR3: CASSQDRGSTGNYGYTF; V: TRBV3-1/TRBV3-2; J: TRBJ1-2
CDR3: CASSVEVTGTSPLHF; V: TRBV9; J: TRBJ1-6
CDR3: CASSESSAGELFF; V: TRBV6-1; J: TRBJ2-2
CDR3: CASSRTAGISGNNEQFF; V: TRBV7-3; J: TRBJ2-1
CDR3: CASSFGTGAYEQYF; V: TRBV5-6; J: TRBJ2-7
CDR3: CASSFGTSGTYEQYF; V: TRBV11-2; J: TRBJ2-7